Each of the 29 T cell receptor beta chains below was sequenced from the same sample in a study of blood T cell repertoires in COVID-19. Some clones are missing from TCRdb's copy, which holds only in-frame ones; the method was immunoSEQ multiplex PCR. The data show about 210,000 clones, with about 90% seen just once and roughly 8.4% held by the top ten. Input material: PBMCs or T cells enriched from blood (not recorded which). Source of these receptors: a woman between 18 and 30 years old who had recovered from COVID-19.

The rearrangement joins TRBV29-1 to TRBJ2-3; 12 positions agree with TRBD2. V lost 6 bases, J lost 2 bases, and 3 bases stayed unmatched. The CDR3 loop spans 14 amino acids. CDR1 is SQVTM and CDR2 is ANQGSEA in the germline V gene. CDR3 DNA: TGCAGCGTAGGACTAGCGGGACTCACAGATACGCAGTATTTT. As protein: CSVGLAGLTDTQYF.

This chain uses TRBV27 with TRBJ2-5, with 10 bases matching TRBD1. The V and J ends lost 4 bases and 5 bases, in that order; junction bases with no gene match: 7. This CDR3 is 15 amino acids long. From germline, CDR1 is MNHEY and CDR2 SMNVEV (reference sequence). The CDR3 region has the DNA TGTGCCAGCAGTTCCCACCGGGACAGGGGTGAGACCCAGTACTTC. Encoded protein: CASSSHRDRGETQYF.

The chain links TRBV11-2 to TRBJ2-1; 7 bases match TRBD2. This CDR3 has 15 residues. Per the germline V gene, CDR1 is SGHAT and CDR2 is FQNNGV. V lost 3 bases to trimming and J lost 1 base; unmatched junction nucleotides: 3. The chain's CDR3 is CASSFGAGSYNEQFF. The DNA of the CDR3 is TGTGCCAGCAGCTTTGGAGCGGGGTCCTACAATGAGCAGTTCTTC.

This chain links TRBV25-1 with TRBJ1-5; D gene ambiguous. Trimming cost V 3 bases and J 3 bases, with 9 bases left between them. In germline, CDR1 is MGHDK, CDR2 SYGVNS. The CDR3 has 14 residues. CDR3 nucleotides: TGTGCCAGCAGTGATTTGGGCAACAATCAGCCCCAGCATTTT. This translates into CASSDLGNNQPQHF.

CDR3 sequence reads: CASSTQDTHNQPQHF. The CDR3 DNA reads as TGTGCCAGCTCAACCCAGGACACCCACAATCAGCCCCAGCATTTT. The chain is built from TRBV18 and TRBJ1-5, with a possible D match to TRBD1 (5 bases). CDR1 is KGHSH and CDR2 is LQKENI in the germline V gene. CDR3 size: 15 residues. The V gene lost 5 bases and the J gene lost 3 bases, with 14 bases spanning the gap.

V gene TRBV5-1 combines with J gene TRBJ2-1; a weak D match, TRBD2 (6 bases). Germline values: CDR1 SGHRS, CDR2 YFSETQ. The CDR3 totals 15 residues. Trimming stripped 3 bases from V and 0 bases from J, with 10 bases between. The CDR3 sequence: CASSSGTHSYNEQFF. CDR3 bases: TGCGCCAGCAGCTCCGGGACTCACTCCTACAATGAGCAGTTCTTC.

The chain links TRBV23-1 to TRBJ1-6; D is unclear. TRBV23-1 carries the ORF label, with uncertain function. V shed 4 bases and J shed 8 bases, with 18 bases lying between them. There are 16 residues in the CDR3. CDR3: CASSLIEVDGDSPLHF. CDR3 in DNA: TGCGCCAGCAGTCTTATAGAAGTAGACGGAGATTCACCCCTCCACTTT.

The V and J genes are TRBV28 and TRBJ1-6; D possibly corresponds to TRBD1 (5 bases). The V gene's germline CDR1 is MDHEN and CDR2 SYDVKM. CDR3 size: 16 residues. Between the trimmed V and J ends, which lost 6 bases and 3 bases, there was a span of 15 bases. The CDR3 DNA sequence: TGTGCCAGCAGACCATTCGGGGGAAACTATAATTCACCCCTCCACTTT. Amino acids: CASRPFGGNYNSPLHF.

V is TRBV6-5 and J is TRBJ2-5, with D possibly TRBD2 on 5 matching bases. Germline V gene sequence: CDR1 MNHEY, CDR2 SVGAGI. Trimming left V 2 bases short and J 9 bases short, with 13 bases between. The CDR3 covers 13 residues. The CDR3 reads CASSYNRLGAQYF. DNA of the CDR3: TGTGCCAGCAGTTACAATAGGTTGGGAGCCCAGTACTTC.

V and J are TRBV4-1 and TRBJ1-2; 10 bases fit TRBD1. This CDR3 spans 16 amino acids. Trimming at V came to 5 bases and at J to 1 base, leaving 7 bases not matched to a gene. Germline V gene data show CDR1 as MGHRA and CDR2 as YSYEKL. CDR3: CASSIRQGAINYGYTF. DNA for the CDR3: TGCGCCAGCAGCATTCGACAGGGGGCGATTAACTATGGCTACACCTTC.

This clone showed up just once. The chain couples TRBV27 to TRBJ2-7; D unresolved. Germline CDR1 MNHEY, CDR2 SMNVEV (reference sequence). Between the trimmed V and J ends, which lost 5 bases and 1 base, there was a span of 15 bases. The CDR3 has 15 residues. CDR3 nucleotide sequence: TGTGCCAGCAGTCGCGGTGGGTCCTTATCCTACGAGCAGTACTTC. Amino acids: CASSRGGSLSYEQYF.

This clone has only one observation. The V and J genes are TRBV4-1 and TRBJ1-3; a possible D gene is TRBD1 (5 bases). Trimming removed 5 bases at V and 4 bases at J, with 12 bases between. CDR1 is MGHRA and CDR2 is YSYEKL in the germline V gene. The CDR3 totals 14 residues. The CDR3 region has the DNA TGCGCCAGCAGCTCCCAGGGTGCAGGAAACACCATATATTTT. Encoded protein: CASSSQGAGNTIYF.

V gene TRBV3-1 (or the pseudogene TRBV3-2) combines with J gene TRBJ2-7, with D perhaps TRBD2 (5 bases). The ends were cut back, 4 bases at V and 3 bases at J, with 10 bases in the middle. Germline V gene sequence: CDR1 LGHDT, CDR2 YNNKEL (reference sequence). The CDR3 sequence is 13 residues long. As DNA, the CDR3 is TGTGCCAGCAGCCCAACGGGGAACTACGAGCAGTACTTC. Translation: CASSPTGNYEQYF.

The chain links TRBV19 to TRBJ1-6; 7 bases line up with TRBD1. The CDR3 has 14 amino acids. Germline V gene sequence: CDR1 LNHDA, CDR2 SQIVND (reference sequence). Trimming cost V 8 bases and J 4 bases; bases outside gene matches: 5. The CDR3 here is CASGQGQYNSPLHF. In DNA, the CDR3 is TGTGCCAGTGGCCAGGGACAGTATAATTCACCCCTCCACTTT. Filled out from reference TRBV19 and TRBJ1-6, the complete variable domain reads DGGITQSPKYLFRKEGQNVTLSCEQNLNHDAMYWYRQDPGQGLRLIYYSQIVNDFQKGDIAEGYSVSREKKESFPLTVTSAQKNPTAFYLCASGQGQYNSPLHFGNGTRLTVT.

The chain employs TRBV24-1 and TRBJ2-5, with 7 bases matching TRBD2. The CDR3 runs to 14 residues. The V segment lost 9 bases and the J segment 2 bases; nucleotides outside the gene matches: 8. The germline gives CDR1 KGHDR, CDR2 SFDVKD. CDR3 loop: CATSVGGTQETQYF. CDR3 nucleotides: TGTGCCACCTCAGTCGGGGGGACTCAAGAGACCCAGTACTTC.

The chain recombines TRBV28 with TRBJ2-3; 8 bases are a match to TRBD1. Germline CDR1 and CDR2: MDHEN and SYDVKM. V gave up 6 bases and J gave up 2 bases; unmatched junction bases: 4. The CDR3 has 14 residues. CDR3 sequence reads: CASSEGQVTDTQYF. The CDR3 region has the DNA TGTGCCAGCAGCGAGGGACAGGTCACAGATACGCAGTATTTT.

The chain links TRBV6-1 to TRBJ2-7, with D possibly TRBD2 on 5 matching bases. The CDR3 sequence is 13 residues long. V lost 3 bases, J lost 7 bases, and 13 bases lay in between. Germline V gives CDR1 MNHNS, CDR2 SASEGT. The CDR3 here is CASSEEVQGEQYF. The CDR3 bases are TGTGCCAGCAGTGAGGAGGTTCAAGGGGAGCAGTACTTC.

This chain links TRBV5-4 with TRBJ1-2, with a tentative D call TRBD1 (6 bases). The CDR3 runs to 14 residues. Germline CDR1 SGHNT, CDR2 YYREEE (reference sequence). V lost 0 bases and J lost 9, with 15 bases in between. DNA of the CDR3: TGTGCCAGCAGCTTGGAAGACAGGTTGAGGAGCTACACCTTC. The encoded protein is CASSLEDRLRSYTF.

This chain links TRBV27 with TRBJ2-1; D may be TRBD1 (5 bases). Germline V gene data show CDR1 as MNHEY and CDR2 as SMNVEV (reference sequence). V lost 8 bases, J lost 4 bases, and 15 bases lay in between. The CDR3 has 14 amino acids. This chain's CDR3 is CASGKGPYYNEQFF. The CDR3 coding sequence is TGTGCCAGCGGGAAGGGGCCTTATTACAATGAGCAGTTCTTC.

The rearrangement links TRBV13 to TRBJ1-3, with 10 bases aligning to TRBD1. CDR3 length: 16 residues. V shed 4 bases, J shed 0 bases, and the junction held 3 bases outside the gene matches. The germline V gene encodes CDR1 PRHDT and CDR2 FYEKMQ (reference sequence). This chain's CDR3 is CASSSRDRGSGNTIYF. The CDR3 coding sequence is TGTGCCAGCAGCTCGCGGGACAGGGGCTCTGGAAACACCATATATTTT. Supplemented by reference TRBV13 and TRBJ1-3, the full variable domain reads AAGVIQSPRHLIKEKRETATLKCYPIPRHDTVYWYQQGPGQDPQFLISFYEKMQSDKGSIPDRFSAQQFSDYHSELNMSSLELGDSALYFCASSSRDRGSGNTIYFGEGSWLTVV.

The chain joins TRBV14 to TRBJ2-7; weak D call: TRBD1 (6 bases). The CDR3 extends over 16 amino acids. V lost 1 base to trimming and J lost 0 bases, with 13 bases between them. The germline gives CDR1 SGHDN, CDR2 FVKESK. CDR3 amino acids: CASSQGGGKSSYEQYF. The CDR3 coding sequence is TGTGCCAGCAGCCAAGGAGGGGGTAAGAGCTCCTACGAGCAGTACTTC.

V gene TRBV5-5 combines with J gene TRBJ1-4; weak D call: TRBD1 (6 bases). Germline loops: CDR1 SGHKS, CDR2 YYEKEE (reference sequence). The V and J ends lost 4 bases and 4 bases respectively, with 17 bases between them. The CDR3 length is 16 residues. CDR3 in DNA: TGTGCCAGCAGCCCAATTAGACAGGCGGGTAATGAAAAACTGTTTTTT. Translated, it gives CASSPIRQAGNEKLFF.

This chain uses TRBV29-1 with TRBJ1-1, with D perhaps matching TRBD1 (5 bases). The CDR3 runs to 11 residues. Per germline, CDR1 SQVTM and CDR2 ANQGSEA. V was clipped by 7 bases and J by 11 bases, with 17 bases between them. The CDR3 coding sequence is TGCAGCGCAGGAACCGACAGTCCCGCTTTCTTT. Translating gives CSAGTDSPAFF.

The genes are TRBV18 and TRBJ1-4, with D maybe TRBD1 (6 bases). The V and J ends lost 2 bases and 4 bases respectively, with 17 bases between them. The CDR3 is 17 residues long. Germline values: CDR1 KGHSH, CDR2 LQKENI. CDR3 bases: TGTGCCAGCTCACCATCCCCAGGGAGGGGGATTAATGAAAAACTGTTTTTT. This codes for CASSPSPGRGINEKLFF.

This rearrangement joins TRBV2 to TRBJ2-7; TRBD2 agrees at 9 bases. This CDR3 contains 12 residues. Germline V CDR1 and CDR2: SNHLY, FYNNEI. Germline trimming cut 8 bases from V and 5 bases from J; bases unmatched to any gene: 4. The CDR3 spells CASGRGGNEQYF. CDR3 DNA sequence: TGTGCCAGCGGGCGGGGGGGAAACGAGCAGTACTTC.

CDR3 sequence: CASSVGDSTYEQYF. As DNA, the CDR3 is TGTGCCAGCAGCGTAGGGGACTCCACCTACGAGCAGTACTTC. The chain combines TRBV9 with TRBJ2-7, with D tentatively TRBD2 (6 bases). Germline V gives CDR1 SGDLS, CDR2 YYNGEE. The CDR3 loop spans 14 amino acids. V lost 0 bases, J lost 2 bases, and 9 bases lay in between.

V and J are TRBV5-8 and TRBJ2-1, with D uncertain. The ends were cut back, 0 bases at V and 7 bases at J, with 11 bases in the middle. The CDR3 has 14 residues. Germline V lookup: CDR1 SGHTS, CDR2 YDEGEE. CDR3 sequence reads: CASSLGLPGNEQFF. CDR3 nucleotide sequence: TGTGCCAGCAGCTTGGGGCTACCAGGAAATGAGCAGTTCTTC.

The V gene is TRBV28, the J gene TRBJ1-6; D gene unclear. This CDR3 is built from 15 residues. Trimming shortened V by 3 bases and J by 10 bases, and 16 bases separated the two germline ends. Germline V gene lookup returns CDR1 MDHEN and CDR2 SYDVKM. The CDR3 DNA reads TGTGCCAGCAGTTTGGGGTTTGGAGGTGTCTCACCCCTCCACTTT. As protein: CASSLGFGGVSPLHF.

The chain links TRBV5-5 to TRBJ2-7; tentative D call: TRBD2 (5 bases). Germline V lookup: CDR1 SGHKS, CDR2 YYEKEE (reference sequence). With 1 base removed from V and 7 bases from J, the gap between germline ends came to 15 bases. This CDR3 spans 14 amino acids. CDR3 residues: CASSLRGEGREQYF. The CDR3 region has the DNA TGTGCCAGCAGCTTGCGGGGAGAGGGTCGGGAGCAGTACTTC.